The present T cell receptor beta chain was sequenced within a study of shared clonotypes between healthy human individuals (TCRdb year 2020). General notes on the study: A few men and a couple of women, aged 18 to 49 years, made up the cohort. Per donor, three plates each were used for CD4 naive and CD4 memory, two for CD8 naive, and one for CD8 memory. Between about 0.94 and 8.9 billion PBMCs per donor were obtained by leukapheresis. Different laboratories and diverse techniques were used to prepare libraries and sequence TCR repertoires, to increase sequencing depth and limit assay-specific biases. Blood TCR repertoires of four to six healthy adults were deeply sequenced to estimate repertoire size and the extent of clonotype sharing between individuals. The paper's findings and limits, for the study overall: Compared with non-shared clonotypes, clonotypes shared by all four sorted-subset donors had higher generation probabilities. Sampling was limited to blood, and TCR repertoires in tissue likely differ from TCR repertoires in blood. About 5% of naive CD4, 3.5% of naive CD8, approximately 2% of memory CD4, and more than 0.35% of memory CD8 clonotypes were shared across four donors. The genetic and exposure-history diversity represented was limited by the small number of donors. Pairwise subsampling indicated that sequencing depth was expected to affect the degree of clonotype sharing among donors. Incomplete sequencing was indicated by rarefaction of sorted-subset datasets, despite the large sequencing depth. Larger estimated clonotype richness was generally found for naive subsets than for memory subsets.

This clone was picked up one time. Its recognized antigen is unknown. It has no much larger one-base neighbor in the sample; base qualities were not kept. Taken from cysteine to phenylalanine, the CDR3 has 16 residues. Only CDR3 DNA remains: 48 bases, in frame from the first base. From V the trimming removes 4 bases and from J it removes 6 bases, while the gene matches leave 10 bases of the junction unaccounted for. The germline V gene supplies CDR1 LGHNA and CDR2 YSLEER. Using the deep immunoSEQ assay, multiplex PCR amplified TCR CDR3 regions from genomic DNA. For each cell subset, the extracted genomic DNA was distributed evenly across all wells of several immunoSEQ 96-well plates, and each plate served as one replicate. For sorted subsets, each replicate PCR was loaded with approximately 190 ng genomic DNA, equivalent to some 27,000 T cell genomes. Purified libraries were measured with a Qubit 3.0 fluorometer, size-checked on a Bioanalyzer 2100, and measured again with the KAPA Library Quantification kit. Each immunoSEQ 96-well plate was sequenced on its own single-read 150-cycle Illumina NextSeq 550 flow cell. As for the authors' bioinformatics: Because only junctional sequences without quality scores were contained in the immunoSEQ output, filtering matching that applied to full-length reads could not be performed. To assign V/J genes and CDR3, sequences were annotated using PyIR, a Python wrapper for IgBLAST v1.9, with IMGT germline references. Reads were filtered out if the reads had weak V/J assignments (E-value above 1e-6), no CDR3, stop codons, out-of-frame junctions, or ambiguous translated residues. V3J clonotypes were defined by identical inferred V gene, J gene, and CDR3 amino acid sequence. Percentage overlap between repertoires was computed as shared unique clonotypes divided by the size of the smaller repertoire. RTK rarefaction, the Chao1 estimator, and Recon v2.1 estimates of unobserved clonotypes were used to assess repertoire richness. Generation probabilities were computed with OLGA for all TCRbeta clonotypes obtained by the gDNA method from a handful of donors. The source is immuneACCESS, and TCRdb retained only in-frame sequences with V and J called. Part of the clones is not carried over; for the studies checked, unresolved V genes explain less than half of this, and the remainder is unexplained. The V and J calls and the clone size are those of that table, but D and trimming were determined from the DNA. The sample contains 2 million to 3 million clones, over 85% of them found a single time. The ten largest account for about 0.34% of the sample.

The donors were healthy, HIV-negative adults with no recently reported acute infections or vaccinations. Only Caucasian adults living in Nashville, Tennessee, USA were represented among the donors. CD4+ T cells were enriched by magnetic negative selection; naive cells were then positively selected on CD45RA, and the negative fraction formed the memory subset. After blood collection by leukapheresis, PBMCs were isolated using Ficoll-Histopaque density gradient centrifugation and then cryopreserved in the vapor phase of liquid nitrogen. Purity and quantity of every magnetically sorted T cell population were checked by analytical flow cytometry. Genomic DNA was isolated from every sorted fraction and measured by UV absorbance on a Nanodrop 2000c.

This receptor was obtained from a man in his late teens or twenties in good health. Some clones in this sample may be carry-over from other donors' samples. Sequencing was carried out using naive CD4+ T cells from PBMCs. The intended sense of this specimen's cell subset or site label: CD45RA+ positively selected. This sequence uses TRBV4-3 and TRBJ2-1; 9 middle bases align to TRBD1. The bases are TGCGCCAGCAGCCCATACCCGCGGGGACAGGGCAATGAGCAGTTCTTC. Translated, it gives CASSPYPRGQGNEQFF.